This is a list of T cell receptor beta chains from one sample in a study of T cell responses to AZD1222 COVID-19 vaccine. The protocol was immunoSEQ multiplex PCR, while the TCRdb copy is restricted to in-frame clones and leaves out a portion. The sample lists 150,000 to 200,000 clones, 90% to 95% seen once, with about 9.2% in the top ten. This specimen consisted of peripheral blood, obtained on day 0 of AZD1222 vaccination. Receptor source: an adult in good health. Both conserved end residues are part of each CDR3. The order of the fields is D gene, J gene, V gene, clone size, CDR3 protein, CDR3 DNA. The D gene is left open where the match is weak. Size values are once, few and many counts, or a class for expanded clones, and some rows have none.

D: .; J: TRBJ1-6; V: TRBV18; size: once; CDR3: CASSPKAGNSPLHF; DNA: TGTGCCAGCTCACCCAAAGCGGGTAATTCACCCCTCCACTTT
D: .; J: TRBJ2-7; V: TRBV28; size: .; CDR3: CASNRQYEQYF; DNA: TGTGCCAGCAACCGACAGTACGAGCAGTACTTC
D: TRBD1; J: TRBJ1-6; V: TRBV25-1; size: .; CDR3: CASIRTGTNSPLHF; DNA: TGTGCCAGCATCAGGACAGGGACGAATTCACCCCTCCACTTT
D: .; J: TRBJ2-1; V: TRBV11-2; size: few; CDR3: CASSPVGNEQFF; DNA: TGTGCCAGCAGCCCAGTAGGAAATGAGCAGTTCTTC
D: .; J: TRBJ2-1; V: TRBV7-9; size: .; CDR3: CASSLVGRPNNEQFF; DNA: TGTGCCAGCAGCTTAGTAGGCCGGCCCAACAATGAGCAGTTCTTC
D: TRBD1; J: TRBJ2-2; V: TRBV5-1; size: .; CDR3: CASRVGQANTGELFF; DNA: TGCGCCAGCAGGGTTGGACAGGCGAACACCGGGGAGCTGTTTTTT
D: TRBD1; J: TRBJ1-5; V: TRBV28; size: .; CDR3: CASSLWTGSGNQPQHF; DNA: TGTGCCAGCAGTTTATGGACAGGGAGCGGCAATCAGCCCCAGCATTTT
D: TRBD2; J: TRBJ2-7; V: TRBV6-5; size: once; CDR3: CASRAGTSGGYEQYF; DNA: TGTGCCAGCAGAGCTGGGACTAGCGGGGGCTACGAGCAGTACTTC
D: .; J: TRBJ1-5; V: TRBV12-2; size: few; CDR3: CASRTDNNQPQHF; DNA: TGTGCAAGTCGCACTGACAACAATCAGCCCCAGCATTTT
D: .; J: TRBJ2-2; V: TRBV11-3; size: .; CDR3: CASSPPKQEKYTGELFF; DNA: TGTGCCAGCAGCCCGCCCAAACAGGAGAAGTACACCGGGGAGCTGTTTTTT
D: .; J: TRBJ2-2; V: TRBV5-1; size: once; CDR3: CASSLGTVEVGELFF; DNA: TGCGCCAGCAGCTTGGGGACAGTGGAGGTCGGGGAGCTGTTTTTT
D: .; J: TRBJ1-3; V: TRBV28; size: .; CDR3: CASSTAAKPSGNTIYF; DNA: TGTGCCAGCAGTACAGCAGCGAAACCCTCTGGAAACACCATATATTTT
D: TRBD1; J: TRBJ1-1; V: TRBV28; size: .; CDR3: CASRQDRMNTEAFF; DNA: TGTGCCAGCAGACAGGACAGGATGAACACTGAAGCTTTCTTT
D: TRBD2; J: TRBJ2-1; V: TRBV7-8; size: .; CDR3: CASSQSGTSGRLEQFF; DNA: TGTGCCAGCAGCCAATCCGGGACTAGCGGGAGACTAGAGCAGTTCTTC
D: .; J: TRBJ2-5; V: TRBV7-9; size: .; CDR3: CASSLVMETQYF; DNA: TGTGCCAGCAGCTTAGTTATGGAGACCCAGTACTTC
D: TRBD1; J: TRBJ2-3; V: TRBV24-1; size: .; CDR3: CATSDRGGTDTQYF; DNA: TGTGCCACCTCAGACAGGGGAGGCACAGATACGCAGTATTTT
D: .; J: TRBJ2-7; V: TRBV5-6; size: .; CDR3: CASSPRDDYEQYF; DNA: TGTGCCAGCAGCCCGCGGGACGACTACGAGCAGTACTTC
D: .; J: TRBJ1-2; V: TRBV7-8; size: .; CDR3: CASSSLLHLYGYTF; DNA: TGTGCCAGCAGCTCCTTACTCCACCTCTATGGCTACACCTTC
D: .; J: TRBJ1-3; V: TRBV2; size: .; CDR3: CASSEAPGAGNTIYF; DNA: TGTGCCAGCAGTGAAGCCCCAGGGGCGGGAAACACCATATATTTT
D: .; J: TRBJ2-3; V: TRBV7-6; size: once; CDR3: CASRGGPPDTDTQYF; DNA: TGTGCCAGCAGGGGGGGCCCCCCCGACACAGATACGCAGTATTTT
D: TRBD1; J: TRBJ1-1; V: TRBV4-1; size: .; CDR3: CASSGYRTGMNTEAFF; DNA: TGCGCCAGCAGCGGCTACCGGACAGGGATGAACACTGAAGCTTTCTTT
D: TRBD2; J: TRBJ2-2; V: TRBV9; size: .; CDR3: CASSVRLAGGFGELFF; DNA: TGTGCCAGCAGCGTAAGACTAGCGGGAGGCTTCGGGGAGCTGTTTTTT
D: .; J: TRBJ1-1; V: TRBV6-5; size: .; CDR3: CASSYSNFARTEAFF; DNA: TGTGCCAGCAGTTACTCGAATTTCGCCCGCACTGAAGCTTTCTTT
D: .; J: TRBJ2-7; V: TRBV2; size: .; CDR3: CASSGRTVSYEQYF; DNA: TGTGCCAGCAGTGGACGTACAGTCTCCTACGAGCAGTACTTC
D: TRBD1; J: TRBJ2-2; V: TRBV7-8; size: .; CDR3: CASSLWGQGNTGELFF; DNA: TGTGCCAGCAGCTTATGGGGACAGGGAAACACCGGGGAGCTGTTTTTT
D: .; J: TRBJ1-1; V: TRBV27; size: .; CDR3: CASSSYHLRTEAFF; DNA: TGTGCCAGCAGTAGCTATCATCTCCGCACTGAAGCTTTCTTT
D: .; J: TRBJ2-7; V: TRBV14; size: .; CDR3: CASSYSYEQYF; DNA: TGTGCCAGCAGCTACTCCTACGAGCAGTACTTC
D: .; J: TRBJ2-6; V: TRBV3-1/TRBV3-2; size: .; CDR3: CASSRSEPGANVLTF; DNA: TGTGCCAGCAGCAGATCTGAGCCTGGGGCCAACGTCCTGACTTTC
D: .; J: TRBJ2-3; V: TRBV28; size: .; CDR3: CASSFGVAASTDTQYF; DNA: TGTGCCAGCAGTTTCGGGGTAGCGGCTAGCACAGATACGCAGTATTTT
D: TRBD2; J: TRBJ2-7; V: TRBV27; size: once; CDR3: CASSLRGGSHIHYEQYF; DNA: TGTGCCAGCAGTCTCCGGGGAGGGTCACACATACACTACGAGCAGTACTTC
D: TRBD2; J: TRBJ2-1; V: TRBV5-4; size: .; CDR3: CASSQSGTSGIYEQFF; DNA: TGTGCCAGCAGCCAATCCGGGACTAGCGGGATTTATGAGCAGTTCTTC
D: .; J: TRBJ2-7; V: TRBV5-4; size: .; CDR3: CASSLDMSPGEEQYF; DNA: TGTGCCAGCAGCTTGGACATGTCCCCAGGCGAGGAGCAGTACTTC
D: .; J: TRBJ2-1; V: TRBV19; size: .; CDR3: CASSIELVNEQFF; DNA: TGTGCCAGTAGTATAGAACTAGTCAATGAGCAGTTCTTC
D: .; J: TRBJ1-1; V: TRBV27; size: .; CDR3: CASSLTGNTEAFF; DNA: TGTGCCAGCAGTTTAACAGGGAACACTGAAGCTTTCTTT
D: .; J: TRBJ1-1; V: TRBV6-5; size: .; CDR3: CASNSRSDTEAFF; DNA: TGTGCCAGCAATTCAAGGTCCGACACTGAAGCTTTCTTT
D: TRBD1; J: TRBJ1-4; V: TRBV27; size: .; CDR3: CASSSRGQAVEKLFF; DNA: TGTGCCAGCAGTTCAAGGGGACAGGCGGTCGAAAAACTGTTTTTT
D: .; J: TRBJ1-2; V: TRBV30; size: .; CDR3: CAWSPNYGYTF; DNA: TGTGCCTGGAGTCCTAACTATGGCTACACCTTC
D: .; J: TRBJ1-5; V: TRBV6-5; size: .; CDR3: CASRFEVQPQHF; DNA: TGTGCCAGCAGATTCGAGGTTCAGCCCCAGCATTTT
D: TRBD1; J: TRBJ2-7; V: TRBV4-2; size: .; CDR3: CASSQAPGTGDNEQYF; DNA: TGTGCCAGCAGCCAAGCCCCCGGGACAGGGGATAACGAGCAGTACTTC
D: TRBD2; J: TRBJ2-2; V: TRBV19; size: .; CDR3: CASTSSGPTSNTGELFF; DNA: TGTGCCAGTACCTCTAGCGGTCCAACCTCGAACACCGGGGAGCTGTTTTTT
D: .; J: TRBJ2-7; V: TRBV7-8; size: .; CDR3: CASSPPDYEQYF; DNA: TGTGCCAGCAGCCCCCCGGACTACGAGCAGTACTTC
D: .; J: TRBJ2-2; V: TRBV28; size: .; CDR3: CASSLQSLLGTGELFF; DNA: TGTGCCAGCAGTTTGCAGTCATTACTCGGCACCGGGGAGCTGTTTTTT
D: TRBD2; J: TRBJ2-3; V: TRBV19; size: .; CDR3: CATSGLAGGPGGLDTQYF; DNA: TGTGCCACCTCGGGACTAGCGGGAGGGCCCGGTGGGTTAGATACGCAGTATTTT
D: TRBD1; J: TRBJ2-1; V: TRBV28; size: .; CDR3: CASSEGTGDNEQFF; DNA: TGTGCCAGCAGTGAAGGGACAGGGGACAATGAGCAGTTCTTC
D: .; J: TRBJ1-1; V: TRBV11-2; size: .; CDR3: CASSLGRANTEAFF; DNA: TGTGCCAGCAGCTTAGGGAGGGCCAACACTGAAGCTTTCTTT
D: TRBD2; J: TRBJ2-7; V: TRBV15; size: .; CDR3: CATSRAGGPYEQYF; DNA: TGTGCCACCAGCCGAGCGGGAGGGCCGTACGAGCAGTACTTC
D: .; J: TRBJ2-7; V: TRBV2; size: .; CDR3: CASSAWNEQYF; DNA: TGTGCCAGCAGTGCTTGGAACGAGCAGTACTTC
D: .; J: TRBJ1-2; V: TRBV4-2; size: .; CDR3: CASSQSEGIYGYTF; DNA: TGTGCCAGCAGCCAATCTGAGGGAATCTATGGCTACACCTTC
D: .; J: TRBJ1-4; V: TRBV6-6; size: .; CDR3: CASRGESEKLFF; DNA: TGTGCCAGCAGGGGGGAGAGTGAAAAACTGTTTTTT
D: .; J: TRBJ1-4; V: TRBV7-2; size: .; CDR3: CASSFQRQVNEKLFF; DNA: TGTGCCAGCAGCTTTCAACGGCAGGTTAATGAAAAACTGTTTTTT
D: .; J: TRBJ1-1; V: TRBV7-9; size: .; CDR3: CASSLAARNTEAFF; DNA: TGTGCCAGCAGCTTAGCGGCCCGGAACACTGAAGCTTTCTTT